The sequence of this T cell receptor (beta chain) was determined in a study of molecular identifiers for immune sequencing clone quantification. Looking at the study overall: Replicate RNA from about 20,000 or 100,000 naive CD8 T cells formed five aliquots; four were sequenced.

This clonotype was found many times. Its antigen is unknown. TCRdb reprocessed the PCR reads with MiXCR, giving one entry per CDR3 protein. The sample shows roughly 93,000 distinct CDR3 sequences, under 20% of them seen only once. Study-level results: Clonotypes surpassing 20 RNA copies contained over 98% of effector molecules, versus under 1% in naive cells. Molecules of identical TCR sharing a barcode could underestimate highly expanded clone sizes.

A CD8+CD4-CCR7+CD45RA+ phenotype served as the sorting definition for naive CD8 T cells. J was trimmed by 0 bases and V by 0 bases; bases with no gene match: 9. The CDR3 consists of 18 residues. CDR1 is SEHNR and CDR2 is FQNEAQ in the germline V gene (reference sequence). Sequencing was done on a sample of naive CD8+ T cells from blood, with Jurkat cell RNA spiked in. Described subset: FACS-sorted CD8+CD4-CCR7+CD45RA+ naive T cells. The chain employs TRBV7-9 and TRBJ2-7; 9 bases map to TRBD2. The TCR originated in a human donor in good health. Some libraries in this study had Jurkat cell RNA spiked in. The CDR3 sequence: CASSLASGLAGPSYEQYF. The DNA for the CDR3 is TGTGCCAGCAGCTTAGCGTCGGGTCTAGCGGGACCCTCCTACGAGCAGTACTTC.